The text below deals with one TCR beta chain. The sample contains more than one DNA sequence encoding this CDR3. This table comes from immunoSEQ multiplex PCR, and its TCRdb copy is limited to in-frame clones, with some not included. The data show 950,000 to 1,300,000 clones, around 75% seen once. Trimming pared 3 bases from V and 2 bases from J, leaving 7 bases between. This CDR3 has 12 amino acids. The germline gives CDR1 GTSNPN, CDR2 SVGIG (reference sequence). This sample is part of a study of shared clonotypes between healthy human individuals. This rearrangement joins TRBV30 to TRBJ2-5; the D is unclear. The sequenced material came from memory CD4+ T cells sorted from blood. Subset described: CD45RA-negative fraction. The sequence was obtained from a man between 18 and 35 years old in good health. DNA for the CDR3: TGTGCCTGGAGCCCAGGTCAAGAGACCCAGTACTTC. As protein: CAWSPGQETQYF.